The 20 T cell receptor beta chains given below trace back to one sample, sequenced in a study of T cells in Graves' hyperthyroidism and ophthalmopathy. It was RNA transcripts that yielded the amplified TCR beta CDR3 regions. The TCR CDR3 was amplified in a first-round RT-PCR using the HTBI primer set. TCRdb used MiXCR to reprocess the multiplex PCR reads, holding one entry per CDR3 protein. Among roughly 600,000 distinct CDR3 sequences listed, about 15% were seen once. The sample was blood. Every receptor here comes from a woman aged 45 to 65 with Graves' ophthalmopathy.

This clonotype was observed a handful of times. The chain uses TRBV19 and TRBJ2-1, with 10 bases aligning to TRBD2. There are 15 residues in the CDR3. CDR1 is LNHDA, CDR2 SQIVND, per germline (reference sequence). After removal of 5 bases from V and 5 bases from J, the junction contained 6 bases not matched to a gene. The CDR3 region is CASSRGLADDNEQFF. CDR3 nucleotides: TGTGCCAGTAGTCGCGGACTAGCGGACGACAATGAGCAGTTCTTC.

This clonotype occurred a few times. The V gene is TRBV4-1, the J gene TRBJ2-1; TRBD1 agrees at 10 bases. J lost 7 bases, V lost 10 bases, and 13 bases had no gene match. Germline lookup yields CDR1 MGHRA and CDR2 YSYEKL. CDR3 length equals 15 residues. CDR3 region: CATDTGTGALNEQFF. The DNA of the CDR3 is TGCGCCACCGACACCGGGACAGGGGCTCTGAATGAGCAGTTCTTC.

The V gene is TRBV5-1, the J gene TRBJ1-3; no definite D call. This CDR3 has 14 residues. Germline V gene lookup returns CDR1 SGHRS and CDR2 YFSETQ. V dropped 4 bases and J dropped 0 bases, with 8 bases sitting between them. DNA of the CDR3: TGCGCCAGCAGCGAACAGAGCTCTGGAAACACCATATATTTT. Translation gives CASSEQSSGNTIYF.

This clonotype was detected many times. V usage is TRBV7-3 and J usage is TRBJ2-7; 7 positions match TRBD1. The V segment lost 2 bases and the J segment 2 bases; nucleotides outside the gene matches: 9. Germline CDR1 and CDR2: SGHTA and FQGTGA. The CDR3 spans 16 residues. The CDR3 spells CASSLLQTGNTYEQYF. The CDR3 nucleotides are TGTGCCAGCAGCTTATTGCAGACAGGGAACACCTACGAGCAGTACTTC.

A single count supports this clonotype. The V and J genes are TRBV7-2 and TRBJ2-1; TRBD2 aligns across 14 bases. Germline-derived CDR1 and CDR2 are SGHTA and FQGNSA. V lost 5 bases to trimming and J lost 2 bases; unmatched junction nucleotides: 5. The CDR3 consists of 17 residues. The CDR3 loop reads CASSTGTSGSPYNEQFF. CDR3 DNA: TGTGCCAGCAGCACCGGGACTAGCGGGAGTCCCTACAATGAGCAGTTCTTC. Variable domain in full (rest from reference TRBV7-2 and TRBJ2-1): GAGVSQSPSNKVTEKGKDVELRCDPISGHTALYWYRQSLGQGLEFLIYFQGNSAPDKSGLPSDRFSAERTGGSVSTLTIQRTQQEDSAVYLCASSTGTSGSPYNEQFFGPGTRLTVL.

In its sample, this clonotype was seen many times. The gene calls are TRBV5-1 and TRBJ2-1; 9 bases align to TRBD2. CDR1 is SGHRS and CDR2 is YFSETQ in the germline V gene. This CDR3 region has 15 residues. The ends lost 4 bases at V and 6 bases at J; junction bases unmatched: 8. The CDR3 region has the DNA TGCGCCAGCAGCGATACCGGGACTAGCTTCAATGAGCAGTTCTTC. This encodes CASSDTGTSFNEQFF.

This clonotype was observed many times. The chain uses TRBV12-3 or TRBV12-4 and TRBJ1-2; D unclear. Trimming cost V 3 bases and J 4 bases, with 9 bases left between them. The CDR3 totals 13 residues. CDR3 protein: CASSLPDSYGYTF. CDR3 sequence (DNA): TGTGCCAGCAGTTTGCCGGACTCCTATGGCTACACCTTC.

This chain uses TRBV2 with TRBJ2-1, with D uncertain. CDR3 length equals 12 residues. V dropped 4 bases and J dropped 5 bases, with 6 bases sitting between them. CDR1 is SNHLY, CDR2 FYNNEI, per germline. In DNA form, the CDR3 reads TGTGCCAGCAGTGGGTCGGACAATGAGCAGTTCTTC. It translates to CASSGSDNEQFF.

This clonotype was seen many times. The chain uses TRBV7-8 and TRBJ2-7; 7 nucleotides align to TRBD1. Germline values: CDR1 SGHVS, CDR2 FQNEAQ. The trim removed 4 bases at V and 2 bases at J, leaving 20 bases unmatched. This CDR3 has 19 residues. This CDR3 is CASSCHRASRDRKPYEQYF. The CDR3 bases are TGTGCCAGCAGCTGCCACAGGGCCTCTCGGGACAGAAAGCCCTACGAGCAGTACTTC.

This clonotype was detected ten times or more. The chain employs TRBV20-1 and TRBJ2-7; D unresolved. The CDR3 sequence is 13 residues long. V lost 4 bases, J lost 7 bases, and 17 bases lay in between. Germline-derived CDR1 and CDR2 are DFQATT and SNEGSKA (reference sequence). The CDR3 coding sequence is TGCAGTGCTAAGAGCCCATTCGGTGGGGAGCAGTACTTC. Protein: CSAKSPFGGEQYF.

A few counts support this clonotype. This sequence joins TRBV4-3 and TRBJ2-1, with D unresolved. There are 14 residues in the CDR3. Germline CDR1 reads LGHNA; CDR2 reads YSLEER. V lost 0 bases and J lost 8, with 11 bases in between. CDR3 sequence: CASSQDVNVYEQFF. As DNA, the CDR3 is TGCGCCAGCAGCCAAGATGTTAACGTCTATGAGCAGTTCTTC.

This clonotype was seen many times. The CDR3 sequence: CASSLLPISSTDTQYF. In nucleotides, the CDR3 is TGTGCCAGCAGCTTATTGCCGATCTCTAGCACAGATACGCAGTATTTT. The rearrangement links TRBV7-3 to TRBJ2-3; D unclear. This CDR3 is built from 16 residues. V was clipped by 2 bases and J by 0 bases, with 12 bases between them. The germline gives CDR1 SGHTA, CDR2 FQGTGA.

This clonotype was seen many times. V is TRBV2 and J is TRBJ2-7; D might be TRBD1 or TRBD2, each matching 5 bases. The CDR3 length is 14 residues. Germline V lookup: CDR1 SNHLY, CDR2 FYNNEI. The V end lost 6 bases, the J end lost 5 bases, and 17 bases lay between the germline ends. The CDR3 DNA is TGTGCCAGCAGGCCCTGGGACGGTGCCCACGAGCAGTACTTC. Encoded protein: CASRPWDGAHEQYF.

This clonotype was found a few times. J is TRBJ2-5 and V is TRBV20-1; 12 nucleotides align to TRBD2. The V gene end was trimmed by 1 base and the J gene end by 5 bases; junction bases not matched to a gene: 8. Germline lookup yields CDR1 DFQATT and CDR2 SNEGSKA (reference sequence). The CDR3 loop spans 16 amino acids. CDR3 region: CSARGDLAGGPETQYF. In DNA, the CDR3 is TGCAGTGCTAGAGGGGATCTAGCGGGAGGGCCGGAGACCCAGTACTTC.

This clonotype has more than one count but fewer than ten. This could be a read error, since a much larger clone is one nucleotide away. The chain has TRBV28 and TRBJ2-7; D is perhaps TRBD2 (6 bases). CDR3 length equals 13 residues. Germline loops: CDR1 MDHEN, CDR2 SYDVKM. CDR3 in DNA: TGTGCCAGCAGTTTAATTCGGGGGTACGAGCAGCACTTC. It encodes CASSLIRGYEQHF.

Here the CDR3 DNA reads TGTGCCACCAGCAGGTCTTATACAGATACGCAGTATTTT. This translates into CATSRSYTDTQYF. This chain joins TRBV15 and TRBJ2-3; no firm D call. CDR3 size: 13 residues. Germline V lookup: CDR1 LNHNV, CDR2 YYDKDF (reference sequence). V was pared by 3 bases and J by 3 bases, with 7 bases between.

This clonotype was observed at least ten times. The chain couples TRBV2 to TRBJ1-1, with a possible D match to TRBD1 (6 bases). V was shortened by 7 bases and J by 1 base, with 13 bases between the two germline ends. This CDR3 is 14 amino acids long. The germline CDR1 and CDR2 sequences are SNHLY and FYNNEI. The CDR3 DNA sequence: TGTGCCAGCAACCTTAGGACAGCGAACACTGAAGCTTTCTTT. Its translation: CASNLRTANTEAFF.

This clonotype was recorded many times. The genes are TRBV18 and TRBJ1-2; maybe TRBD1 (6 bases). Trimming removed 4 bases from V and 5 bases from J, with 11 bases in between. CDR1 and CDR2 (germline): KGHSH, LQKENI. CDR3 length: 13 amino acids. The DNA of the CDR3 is TGTGCCAGCTCACGGGACACTAGTTATGGCTACACCTTC. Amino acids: CASSRDTSYGYTF.

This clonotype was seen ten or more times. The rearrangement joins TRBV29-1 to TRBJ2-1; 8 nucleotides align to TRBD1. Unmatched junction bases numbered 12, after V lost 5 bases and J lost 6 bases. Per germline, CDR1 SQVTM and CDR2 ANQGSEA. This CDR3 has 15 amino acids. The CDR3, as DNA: TGCAGCGTTCCTCTGGACAGGGCGCGTATCAATGAGCAGTTCTTC. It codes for CSVPLDRARINEQFF.

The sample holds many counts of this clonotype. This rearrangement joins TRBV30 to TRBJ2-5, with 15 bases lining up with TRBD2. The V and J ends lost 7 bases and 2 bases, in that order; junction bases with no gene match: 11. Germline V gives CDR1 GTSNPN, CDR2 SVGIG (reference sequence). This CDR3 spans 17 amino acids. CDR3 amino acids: CASNRGLAGGPQETQYF. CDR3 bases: TGTGCCTCTAACCGGGGACTAGCGGGAGGACCTCAAGAGACCCAGTACTTC.